This entry concerns a single T cell receptor (beta chain). This clonotype was detected ten times or more. Its antigen is currently not known. This clone may be a read error of a much larger clone one base away. From the germline V gene, CDR1 is MRHNA and CDR2 is SNTAGT. From the cysteine up to the phenylalanine, the CDR3 has a length of 13 residues. CDR3 DNA only is kept here, 39 bases in frame from base 1. V is trimmed back by 4 bases and J by 3 bases, and the junction contains 0 bases that no gene match accounts for. This sample's time point label indicates: newly diagnosed GD, antithyroid drugs for less than 3 months. RNA was extracted from PBMCs in TRIzol for both TCR sequencing and RNA sequencing. The diagnosis of Graves' disease was made according to American Thyroid Association guidelines. Recruitment of patients was carried out at an endocrinology department in Xi'an, China. From each patient, around 9 milliliters of peripheral blood was collected into an EDTA anticoagulant tube. Ficoll Paque Plus density gradient separation was used to isolate PBMCs, and no further T cell sorting was done. An Agilent 2100 Bioanalyzer and agarose gel were used to assess RNA quality, and a NanoDrop 2000 was used to measure RNA concentration.

The record originates from a study of regulatory T cells in long-lasting Graves disease (dated by TCRdb to the early 2020s). Notes on the research overall: Antithyroid drugs had been taken for less than 3 months by newly diagnosed Graves' disease patients. Peripheral blood TCR sequencing and RNA sequencing compared persistent Graves' disease patients with newly diagnosed Graves' disease patients. The study was registered as a clinical trial and conducted in China. TCR sequencing covered about 13 persistent and approximately 20 newly diagnosed Graves' disease patients, around 35 samples in total. Summary of the overall study and its limitations: Persistent Graves' disease patients showed lower TCR Shannon entropy and fewer highly expanded clones than newly diagnosed patients, suggesting clonal expansion. Patients with persistent disease shared more public clonotypes (about 2,500) than newly diagnosed patients did (more than 900). Persistent disease showed preferential use of TRBV28, TRBJ1-2 and TRBJ2-5, whereas newly diagnosed disease favored TRBV20-1 and TRBJ2-1. The authors noted that the small sample size was a limitation that may lower accuracy. Only the TCR beta chain was sequenced and analyzed. Peripheral blood alone was examined, since thyroid tissue, which constituted the primary lesion, could not be accessed.

The library was produced with multiplex PCR. The data were produced on an Illumina HiSeq 4000. iRepertoire HTBI primers and Arm-PCR amplification of CDR3 regions were used to construct TCR beta libraries. Before sequencing, the PCR products went through gel purification. The source study handled its data this way. A total of 62 TRBV and 14 TRBJ segments were identified across samples and were used for gene usage analysis of CDR3 amino acid clonotypes. COPE and FqMerger were used to merge the filtered high-quality paired reads into contigs. BLAST was used to align contigs to the IMGT TRBV, TRBD and TRBJ reference genes, and CDR3 was defined following IMGT. Highly expanded clones were defined as clonotypes with a frequency above 0.1%. Shannon entropy was used to measure repertoire diversity, and the Gini coefficient was used to measure V-J evenness. Public clonotypes were defined as clonotypes shared by more than one individual. Clones were called with MiXCR by TCRdb after fastp trimmed the public reads at Q25, and only in-frame beta chains were retained. Rows are combined by CDR3 protein, so each entry shows the most common genes and DNA. The V and J calls and clone size are TCRdb's, not the authors'. For this sample the table gives a few hundred thousand distinct CDR3 sequences, of which roughly 19% were detected only once. 12% of the sample goes to the ten largest clones.

The same data also contributed to another study, on T cells in Graves' hyperthyroidism and ophthalmopathy. The second study also describes: A patient counted as having stable Graves' hyperthyroidism if no progression to ophthalmopathy occurred over 18 months of follow-up. Hyperthyroidism patients were newly diagnosed, with disease duration under 2 months, and aged 18 to 65 years. Any patient with an uncontrolled infection, another autoimmune disease, pregnancy or lactation was excluded. Diagnoses were established on the basis of clinical symptoms, serum thyroxine and TRAb, thyroid ultrasound, and orbital computed tomography. The first round of RT-PCR for the TCR CDR3 was performed with the HTBI primer set and the Qiagen OneStep RT-PCR kit. Most expanded thyroid clonotypes (frequency above 0.001) were also found in blood, which suggests that blood repertoires may mirror thyroid immune responses. In cross-validation, a model built on a 13 V-J signature told ophthalmopathy apart from stable hyperthyroidism with 85% to 90% sensitivity and roughly 83% specificity, and in testing the same model reached 80%/75%. In validation, progression to ophthalmopathy was predicted by the model with more than 65% sensitivity and 72% to 85% specificity, a median of 6.5 months before onset. To identify distinguishing TCR V-J signatures, a discovery cohort of about 100 patients was used, comprising fewer than 45 with Graves' ophthalmopathy and around 60 with stable Graves' hyperthyroidism. Whether ophthalmopathy could be predicted prospectively was tested in an independent validation cohort made up of about 18 hyperthyroidism patients plus 17 patients who later progressed to ophthalmopathy. For training and testing, the 100 or so patients in the discovery cohort were randomly divided in a 7:3 ratio. Thyroid tissue and blood T-cell repertoires from six Graves' hyperthyroidism patients were also compared in the study. After sampling, hyperthyroidism patients received methimazole starting at 30 mg daily, and ophthalmopathy patients received high-dose intravenous methylprednisolone. The libraries were constructed in a second round of multiplex PCR and then size-selected and purified. The libraries were sequenced on an Illumina HiSeq2000 using paired-end 100 bp reads. Raw data were processed with SOAPnuke, discarding reads with adapters, uncalled bases, mean Phred below 15, or no exact constant-primer or identifier match. High-quality paired reads were merged with COPE v1.2.5, and unique nucleotide sequences were defined as clonotypes. Clonotypes were aligned to IMGT TRBV, TRBD and TRBJ reference segments using MiTCR v1.1. Only V-J combinations with frequency above 0.0001, covering about 99% of repertoires, were analysed. A TCS score was defined as the ratio of F50 (clonal expansion) to E x V (chaos), with BLOSUM62-based TCRdist applied between CDR3 peptides within each V-J. Welch's t-statistics and random forest reduced some 510 V-J features to 13, which were used in a naive Bayes classifier (R e1071). Sample size was not statistically predetermined, and investigators were not blinded to group allocation. The paper reports TCR Vbeta CDR3 sequencing of approximately 130 peripheral blood samples: 40 to 45 ophthalmopathy, 75 to 80 hyperthyroidism and roughly 17 progressor patients.

Recombination connected TRBV6-4 to TRBJ1-2; the junction holds 9 bases that match TRBD1. The sequence was obtained from a woman under 40 with Graves disease. Donor details come from another sample of the same person, matched by shared clones. Sequenced here: peripheral blood mononuclear cells (PBMCs), sampled at new diagnosis, from a patient treated with antithyroid drugs. The DNA reads as follows: TGTGCCAGCAGTGGGGACAGGGACTATGGCTACACCTTC. It codes for CASSGDRDYGYTF.